Sequencing of this T cell receptor (beta chain) was carried out in a study of T cells in Graves' hyperthyroidism and ophthalmopathy. The study's findings and limits: Ophthalmopathy was predicted by the model a median of roughly 6.6 months ahead of onset. Ophthalmopathy was distinguished from stable hyperthyroidism by 13 V-J signatures.

Between the trimmed V and J ends, which lost 6 bases and 4 bases, there was a span of 13 bases. Germline V lookup: CDR1 SNHLY, CDR2 FYNNEI. The CDR3 is made up of 15 amino acids. This clonotype was observed many times. Its antigen remains unidentified. What was amplified from RNA transcripts were TCR beta CDR3 regions. The TCR CDR3 first-round RT-PCR relied on the HTBI primer set. TCRdb reprocessed the multiplex PCR reads with MiXCR, giving one entry per CDR3 protein. The profile shows hundreds of thousands of distinct CDR3 sequences, 40% to 55% of them singletons. Input material: peripheral blood or thyroid tissue (not recorded which). This receptor was taken from an adult man with Graves' disease, either hyperthyroidism or ophthalmopathy (not recorded which). The chain carries TRBV2 and TRBJ1-6, with D perhaps matching TRBD1 (5 bases). CDR3 residues: CASSAGTAYNSPLHF. DNA for the CDR3: TGTGCCAGCAGCGCCGGGACGGCATATAATTCACCCCTCCACTTT.